The 17 T cell receptor beta chains below come from one sample, sequenced in a study of molecular identifiers for immune sequencing clone quantification (dated by TCRdb to between 2018 and 2020). The library relied on PCR. TCRdb names Illumina HiSeq 4000 as the instrument used. TCRdb's own reprocessing of the public reads used fastp at Q25 and MiXCR and kept productive beta chains. When rows share a CDR3 protein, they turn into one entry using the most common DNA and genes. Counted in this sample were about 510,000 distinct CDR3 sequences; 20% to 25% of them appeared once. Of the sample, around 0.84% is held by the ten largest clones. The specimen sequenced was naive CD8+ T cells from blood, with Jurkat cell RNA spiked in. The cell subset or site label for this specimen denotes: FACS-sorted CD8+CD4-CCR7+CD45RA+ naive T cells. These receptor sequences come from a human donor in good health. Some libraries in this study had Jurkat cell RNA spiked in.

The table lists this clonotype with many counts. The chain joins TRBV28 to TRBJ2-5, with D perhaps TRBD2 (6 bases). The V gene's germline CDR1 is MDHEN and CDR2 SYDVKM. Trimming removed 6 bases from V and 1 base from J, with 9 bases in between. The CDR3 has 13 amino acids. The CDR3 bases are TGTGCCAGCAGAGATAGCGGCCAAGAGACCCAGTACTTC. Encoded protein: CASRDSGQETQYF.

This clonotype was detected only a few times. This rearrangement joins TRBV5-1 to TRBJ1-1; D gene unclear. Germline values: CDR1 SGHRS, CDR2 YFSETQ. The CDR3 totals 13 residues. Deletions cut 4 bases from V and 5 bases from J, with 12 bases between. CDR3 DNA sequence: TGCGCCAGCAGCCTGGGGAGCAGGACTGAAGCTTTCTTT. Its protein is CASSLGSRTEAFF.

In this sample, this clonotype turned up many times. This chain joins TRBV6-5 and TRBJ2-5; D is unclear. Trimming shortened V by 4 bases and J by 5 bases, and 14 bases separated the two germline ends. The CDR3 runs to 14 residues. Germline lookup yields CDR1 MNHEY and CDR2 SVGAGI. CDR3 residues: CASSSQWVRETQYF. For the CDR3, the DNA is TGTGCCAGCAGTTCCCAGTGGGTCCGGGAGACCCAGTACTTC.

The V and J genes are TRBV6-1 and TRBJ2-7; maybe TRBD2 (6 bases). CDR1 is MNHNS and CDR2 is SASEGT in the germline V gene. Trimming took 7 bases from V and 7 from J, leaving 8 bases between them. This CDR3 region has 10 residues. CDR3 nucleotide sequence: TGTGCCAGCACACGGGGGGAGCAGTACTTC. The encoded protein is CASTRGEQYF.

This clonotype was seen repeatedly, ten times or more. The J gene is TRBJ2-3, the V gene TRBV5-1, with 8 nucleotides matching TRBD2. The CDR3 spans 15 residues. Germline V CDR1 and CDR2: SGHRS, YFSETQ. The V and J ends lost 1 base and 5 bases, in that order; junction bases with no gene match: 6. The CDR3 DNA reads TGCGCCAGCAGCTTGTCGGGGGGGCCGGTAGATACGCAGTATTTT. Amino acid sequence: CASSLSGGPVDTQYF.

Only one count was recorded for this clonotype. This clone may be a read error of a much larger clone one base away. The V call is TRBV29-1, the J call TRBJ2-3; 9 nucleotides agree with TRBD1. Looked up from germline, CDR1 is SQVTM and CDR2 is ANQGSEA. The CDR3 runs to 14 residues. In DNA form, the CDR3 reads TGCAGCGTGGCCGGGACAGGGTTAACAGATACGCAGTGTTTT. Translating gives CSVAGTGLTDTQCF.

This clonotype showed up just a few times. The genes are TRBV6-2 or TRBV6-3 and TRBJ1-2; TRBD1 aligns across 9 bases. The CDR3 loop spans 19 amino acids. In germline, CDR1 is MNHEY, CDR2 SVGEGT. V lost 4 bases, J lost 5 bases, and 20 bases stayed unmatched. The CDR3 DNA sequence: TGTGCCAGCAGTTTGGAATCAACCGGGACAGGGCTTTTAGCGTATGGCTACACCTTC. It yields the protein CASSLESTGTGLLAYGYTF.

A remark on this clonotype: A much bigger clone sits one base away, suggesting this may be a read error. The V gene is TRBV28, the J gene TRBJ2-5; 9 bases fit TRBD2. The V and J ends lost 6 bases and 4 bases, in that order; junction bases with no gene match: 15. CDR1 is MDHEN and CDR2 is SYDVKM in the germline V gene. This CDR3 is 17 amino acids long. The CDR3 DNA reads TGTGCCAGCAGCGTCCAGGAAGGGGCGGGAGGGCGAGAGACCCAGTACTTC. Protein product: CASSVQEGAGGRETQYF.

With respect to this clonotype: This clone may be a read error of a much larger clone one base away. The chain is built from TRBV27 and TRBJ2-3; D is uncertain. V lost 3 bases, J lost 2 bases, and 6 bases lay in between. The CDR3 spans 13 residues. Germline loops: CDR1 MNHEY, CDR2 SMNVEV (reference sequence). Here the CDR3 reads CASSFTPTDTQYF. CDR3 DNA sequence: TGTGCCAGCAGTTTTACCCCCACAGATACGCAGTATTTT.

In this sample, this clonotype turned up a few times. The genes are TRBV11-2 and TRBJ1-1; 8 bases fit TRBD1. Germline CDR1 and CDR2: SGHAT and FQNNGV. This CDR3 region has 15 residues. V was pared by 4 bases and J by 2 bases, with 6 bases of the junction left unmatched. CDR3 protein: CASSSTGTGNTEAFF. CDR3 sequence (DNA): TGTGCCAGCAGCTCAACCGGGACAGGCAACACTGAAGCTTTCTTT.

Comment on this clonotype: Mismatch with germline at one junction end may stem from a read error. This sequence joins TRBV10-2 and TRBJ1-5, with 7 bases that match TRBD1. CDR3 length: 14 amino acids. Germline V gene data show CDR1 as WSHSY and CDR2 as SAAADI. This chain's CDR3 is CAGSDRQGNQPQHF. Written as DNA, the CDR3 is TGCGCCGGCAGTGATAGACAGGGAAATCAGCCCCAGCATTTT.

The chain recombines TRBV9 with TRBJ1-1, with D perhaps TRBD1 (5 bases). Between the trimmed V and J ends, which lost 4 bases and 3 bases, there was a span of 13 bases. This CDR3 spans 14 amino acids. Germline CDR1 reads SGDLS; CDR2 reads YYNGEE. Here the CDR3 DNA reads TGTGCCAGCAGCATAGAAGGGGCGGACACTGAAGCTTTCTTT. It is translated as CASSIEGADTEAFF.

The rearrangement joins TRBV20-1 to TRBJ1-2, with a weak D call TRBD1 (5 bases). V shed 4 bases and J shed 4 bases, with 22 bases lying between them. This CDR3 is built from 16 residues. CDR1 is DFQATT, CDR2 SNEGSKA, per germline (reference sequence). The CDR3 coding sequence is TGCAGTGCTACCGAGGAGCACCACCTTAGGGGCTATGGCTACACCTTC. Amino acids: CSATEEHHLRGYGYTF.

The V gene is TRBV6-5, the J gene TRBJ2-7; D unresolved. Trimming pared 0 bases from V and 5 bases from J, leaving 14 bases between. Germline lookup yields CDR1 MNHEY and CDR2 SVGAGI. The CDR3 is made up of 15 amino acids. This CDR3 reads CASSYSGIGFDEQYF. CDR3 bases: TGTGCCAGCAGTTACTCGGGTATTGGGTTTGACGAGCAGTACTTC.

This clonotype has only one observation. This may arise from a read error, as a much more abundant clone is one base away. V and J are TRBV7-6 and TRBJ2-5; the D gene is possibly TRBD2 (6 bases). The CDR3 consists of 16 residues. The germline gives CDR1 SGHVS, CDR2 FNYEAQ. The DNA for the CDR3 is TGTGCCAGCAGCTTATCCGGGACTGTGTACCAAGAGATCCAGTACTTC. Translated, it gives CASSLSGTVYQEIQYF.

This clonotype has a count of ten or more. The chain has TRBV12-3 or TRBV12-4 and TRBJ1-2, with a tentative D call TRBD1 (5 bases). The CDR3 runs to 12 residues. V lost 5 bases to trimming and J lost 2 bases, with 6 bases between them. Here the CDR3 reads CASSPGNYGYTF. Written as DNA, the CDR3 is TGTGCCAGCAGTCCAGGGAACTATGGCTACACCTTC.

On this clonotype: A read error may explain this, as a much larger clone is one base away. This sequence joins TRBV7-9 and TRBJ2-7; weak D call: TRBD1 (6 bases). Per the germline V gene, CDR1 is SEHNR and CDR2 is FQNEAQ (reference sequence). The CDR3 runs 13 residues. The CDR3 DNA reads TGTGCCAGCAGCCCCGGACAGTACTACGAGCAGTGCTTC. This encodes CASSPGQYYEQCF.